What follows are 15 T cell receptor beta chains derived from one specimen sequenced in a study of cytomegalovirus exposure and HLA in healthy donors (dated by TCRdb to 2017 to 2019). Library preparation used the immunoSEQ multiplex PCR assay. A mixture of 60 forward primers for TCR Vbeta segments and 13 reverse primers for TCR Jbeta segments was used in the multiplex PCR. In TCRdb, the immuneACCESS table is reduced to in-frame sequences with V and J assigned. These tables do not hold every clone; where another copy was compared, an unresolved V gene accounts for under half, and the others remain unexplained. A total of over 150,000 clones appear in this sample, roughly 87% of them only once. 0.85% of the sample lies in the top ten. The sample was PBMCs. Receptors originate from a woman in her twenties or thirties in good health and CMV-seronegative.

V and J are TRBV27 and TRBJ2-1; TRBD2 matches 8 bases. The CDR3 consists of 19 residues. Germline V gives CDR1 MNHEY, CDR2 SMNVEV (reference sequence). V lost 0 bases and J lost 0; bases outside the gene matches: 10. In nucleotides, the CDR3 is TGTGCCAGCAGTTTATCGGGAGCGGGAGCCTTAAGCTCCTACAATGAGCAGTTCTTC. Its protein product is CASSLSGAGALSSYNEQFF.

This chain uses TRBV9 with TRBJ2-7, with 7 bases fitting TRBD1. Per germline, CDR1 SGDLS and CDR2 YYNGEE. CDR3 length: 16 amino acids. After removal of 0 bases from V and 2 bases from J, the junction contained 8 bases not matched to a gene. The DNA of the CDR3 is TGTGCCAGCAGCGTAGGGAGCCGACAGGGCGCCTACGAGCAGTACTTC. It is translated as CASSVGSRQGAYEQYF. Full variable domain (remainder filled in from reference TRBV9 and TRBJ2-7): DSGVTQTPKHLITATGQRVTLRCSPRSGDLSVYWYQQSLDQGLQFLIQYYNGEERAKGNILERFSAQQFPDLHSELNLSSLELGDSALYFCASSVGSRQGAYEQYFGPGTRLTVT.

The chain joins TRBV18 to TRBJ1-5; D ambiguous. Germline V gene lookup returns CDR1 KGHSH and CDR2 LQKENI. Trimming took off 5 bases at V and 3 bases at J, with 11 bases between the two ends. This CDR3 has 14 residues. DNA of the CDR3: TGTGCCAGCTCAGTGGACGGACTCAATCAGCCCCAGCATTTT. Translated, it gives CASSVDGLNQPQHF.

The chain recombines TRBV5-4 with TRBJ1-4; 12 bases fit TRBD1. The junction had 14 bases not matched to a gene; V was cut back by 0 bases and J by 8 bases. The CDR3 sequence is 19 residues long. The V gene's germline CDR1 is SGHNT and CDR2 YYREEE (reference sequence). DNA for the CDR3: TGTGCCAGCAGCTTGGTCGGGACAGGGGGCCTATCGGGAGGGGAAAAACTGTTTTTT. Protein sequence: CASSLVGTGGLSGGEKLFF.

The sample holds one count of this clone. This chain connects TRBV2 to TRBJ1-1, with D possibly matching TRBD1 (6 bases). CDR1 is SNHLY and CDR2 is FYNNEI in the germline V gene. The V end lost 2 bases, the J end lost 4 bases, and 17 bases lay between the germline ends. This CDR3 is built from 16 residues. The CDR3 coding sequence is TGTGCCAGCAGTGAACCTCAGGACAGTCTGCCCACTGAAGCTTTCTTT. Amino acid sequence: CASSEPQDSLPTEAFF.

The V and J genes are TRBV7-6 and TRBJ2-3; no clear D. This CDR3 contains 16 residues. Trimming took 0 bases from V and 0 from J, leaving 10 bases between them. Per germline, CDR1 SGHVS and CDR2 FNYEAQ. CDR3 coding DNA: TGTGCCAGCAGCTTAGCATACGGTTCTAGCACAGATACGCAGTATTTT. Translation: CASSLAYGSSTDTQYF.

J is TRBJ2-7 and V is TRBV30; 7 nucleotides line up with TRBD2. This CDR3 has 14 amino acids. Trimming cost V 1 base and J 4 bases; bases outside gene matches: 7. Germline loops: CDR1 GTSNPN, CDR2 SVGIG (reference sequence). The CDR3 here is CAWSGGRARYEQYF. As DNA, the CDR3 is TGTGCCTGGAGTGGTGGGAGGGCCAGGTACGAGCAGTACTTC.

This sequence joins TRBV6-5 and TRBJ1-2; D may be TRBD1 (6 bases). V shed 11 bases and J shed 8 bases, with 12 bases lying between them. The CDR3 contains 10 residues. Germline V CDR1 and CDR2: MNHEY, SVGAGI. DNA of the CDR3: TGTGCCTCAGGGGACGAAGGCTACACCTTC. This encodes CASGDEGYTF.

V is TRBV27 and J is TRBJ1-2, with 8 bases matching TRBD1. The ends lost 6 bases at V and 4 bases at J; junction bases unmatched: 13. This CDR3 comprises 16 residues. Germline CDR1 reads MNHEY; CDR2 reads SMNVEV (reference sequence). CDR3 region: CASRTEVPRGRYGYTF. The CDR3 nucleotides are TGTGCCAGCAGGACGGAGGTACCCAGGGGGCGCTATGGCTACACCTTC.

The sample holds one count of this clone. This sequence joins TRBV15 and TRBJ2-5, with D perhaps TRBD1 (6 bases). V shed 0 bases and J shed 1 base, with 9 bases lying between them. The CDR3 covers 15 residues. Germline V gives CDR1 LNHNV, CDR2 YYDKDF (reference sequence). The CDR3 sequence is CATSRDRTAQETQYF. In DNA, the CDR3 is TGTGCCACCAGCAGAGATCGGACAGCCCAAGAGACCCAGTACTTC.

The chain recombines TRBV27 with TRBJ2-5; 9 positions agree with TRBD2. Per the germline V gene, CDR1 is MNHEY and CDR2 is SMNVEV (reference sequence). With V trimmed by 5 bases and J by 0 bases, 16 bases remained unmatched. The CDR3 runs 19 residues. The CDR3: CASSTLIALAGPYQETQYF. The CDR3 nucleotides read TGTGCCAGCAGTACCCTCATAGCGCTAGCGGGGCCTTACCAAGAGACCCAGTACTTC.

The V and J genes are TRBV4-3 and TRBJ1-4, with D perhaps matching TRBD1 (6 bases). Trimming shortened V by 1 base and J by 10 bases, and 13 bases separated the two germline ends. The germline V gene has CDR1 LGHNA and CDR2 YSLEER. This CDR3 is built from 14 residues. Here the CDR3 reads CASSQAPGQGKLFF. Here the CDR3 DNA reads TGCGCCAGCAGCCAAGCCCCGGGACAAGGAAAACTGTTTTTT.

This sequence joins TRBV5-4 and TRBJ2-7, with 14 bases lining up with TRBD2. Germline V CDR1 and CDR2: SGHNT, YYREEE (reference sequence). The CDR3 totals 17 residues. Unmatched junction bases numbered 10, after V lost 4 bases and J lost 4 bases. The DNA for the CDR3 is TGTGCCAGCAGCCCCCGGGGGACTAGCGGGGGTACGTACGAGCAGTACTTC. Translation gives CASSPRGTSGGTYEQYF.

There are a few counts of this clone. The chain has TRBV5-1 and TRBJ1-1; D call uncertain. V lost 0 bases, J lost 0 bases, and 6 bases lay in between. This CDR3 comprises 14 residues. Looked up from germline, CDR1 is SGHRS and CDR2 is YFSETQ. CDR3 nucleotides: TGCGCCAGCAGCTTGGATTTTATGAACACTGAAGCTTTCTTT. Its translation is CASSLDFMNTEAFF.

The J gene is TRBJ1-1, the V gene TRBV6-1; D is unresolved. From germline, CDR1 is MNHNS and CDR2 SASEGT. This CDR3 contains 11 residues. Trimming stripped 4 bases from V and 11 bases from J, with 11 bases between. CDR3 in amino acids: CASSGPAAAFF. The CDR3, as DNA: TGTGCCAGCAGTGGCCCCGCCGCGGCTTTCTTT.